Below, 30 T cell receptor beta chains from the same sample are listed, as sequenced in a study of identical twins. TCRdb independently ran MiXCR on the 5' RACE reads; one entry per CDR3 protein. The repertoire holds about 720,000 distinct CDR3 sequences, about 20% seen once, with around 12% in the top ten. These data also formed part of another study, on T cells expressing NK-cell markers.

Sequences were obtained from PBMCs. The receptors here all came from a woman aged 18-29 years in good health.

This clonotype showed up many times. V usage is TRBV12-3 or TRBV12-4 and J usage is TRBJ1-5, with a possible D match to TRBD1 (5 bases). V was pared by 4 bases and J by 1 base, with 8 bases between. The CDR3 length is 14 residues. CDR3 sequence reads: CASSSRDSNQPQHF. The CDR3 nucleotides are TGTGCCAGCAGTTCCCGGGACAGCAATCAGCCCCAGCATTTT.

The chain has TRBV14 and TRBJ1-1; D remains ambiguous. CDR3 size: 14 residues. V was cut by 5 bases and J by 3 bases, with 13 bases left in between. From germline, CDR1 is SGHDN and CDR2 FVKESK. The CDR3 DNA reads TGTGCCAGCAGCAGTACCACATTCTACACTGAAGCTTTCTTT. Protein product: CASSSTTFYTEAFF.

The chain joins TRBV7-2 to TRBJ2-1; 8 bases match TRBD1. The CDR3 totals 17 residues. V trimming: 5 bases; J trimming: 0 bases; junction bases outside the gene matches: 9. CDR1 is SGHTA and CDR2 is FQGNSA in the germline V gene. CDR3 DNA: TGTGCCAGCAGCCGGGACCGGACAGGGAGCTCCTACAATGAGCAGTTCTTC. The encoded protein is CASSRDRTGSSYNEQFF.

This clonotype was seen a handful of times. The chain has TRBV6-2 or TRBV6-3 and TRBJ2-1, with TRBD2 identical over 9 bases. With 2 bases clipped from V and 9 bases from J, the junction kept 8 bases outside the gene matches. Germline V CDR1 and CDR2: MNHEY, SVGEGT. The CDR3 contains 15 residues. CDR3 nucleotides: TGTGCCAGCAGTTACGGTATCCTAGCGGGGACTGAGCAGTTCTTC. Translating it yields CASSYGILAGTEQFF.

This clonotype was counted a few times. This chain uses TRBV10-3 with TRBJ2-7; TRBD2 agrees at 13 bases. After removal of 4 bases from V and 1 base from J, the junction contained 4 bases not matched to a gene. CDR3 length equals 16 residues. Germline V gives CDR1 ENHRY, CDR2 SYGVKD. DNA of the CDR3: TGTGCCATCAGTGCCGGACTAGCGGGGGCATCCTACGAGCAGTACTTC. Amino acid sequence: CAISAGLAGASYEQYF.

This clonotype has more than one count but fewer than ten. V usage is TRBV12-3 or TRBV12-4 and J usage is TRBJ2-1, with 14 bases identical to TRBD2. The V gene end was trimmed by 2 bases and the J gene end by 10 bases; junction bases not matched to a gene: 4. This CDR3 contains 15 residues. As DNA, the CDR3 is TGTGCCAGCAGTTTACGACTAGCGGGAGGGGAGGAGCAGTTCTTC. This encodes CASSLRLAGGEEQFF.

The CDR3 spells CASSFTAGWDTGELFF. DNA of the CDR3: TGTGCCAGCAGCTTTACGGCAGGGTGGGACACCGGGGAGCTGTTTTTT. The chain links TRBV5-5 to TRBJ2-2, with D maybe TRBD1 (5 bases). Trimming pared 2 bases from V and 3 bases from J, leaving 14 bases between. The germline CDR1 and CDR2 sequences are SGHKS and YYEKEE (reference sequence). This CDR3 region has 16 residues.

This clonotype has more than one count but fewer than ten. V gene TRBV20-1 combines with J gene TRBJ1-1; D unresolved. The length of the CDR3 is 12 residues. Germline values: CDR1 DFQATT, CDR2 SNEGSKA (reference sequence). V lost 5 bases to trimming and J lost 0 bases, with 7 bases between them. CDR3 bases: TGCAGTGCTCCACATCTGAACACTGAAGCTTTCTTT. It translates to CSAPHLNTEAFF.

This clonotype was recorded a few times. This sequence joins TRBV20-1 and TRBJ2-7; 7 nucleotides align to TRBD1. V was pared by 1 base and J by 4 bases, with 7 bases of the junction left unmatched. CDR1 and CDR2 from the germline V gene are DFQATT and SNEGSKA (reference sequence). CDR3 length equals 14 residues. This CDR3 is CSARGVGGTYEQYF. As DNA, the CDR3 is TGCAGTGCTAGAGGAGTAGGGGGCACGTACGAGCAGTACTTC.

A few counts support this clonotype. J is TRBJ2-7 and V is TRBV5-1; the match to TRBD2 covers 9 bases. Germline-derived CDR1 and CDR2 are SGHRS and YFSETQ. Trimming cost V 7 bases and J 8 bases; bases outside gene matches: 16. The CDR3 is made up of 15 amino acids. The CDR3 bases are TGCGCCAGCGGCGGACCGGGACTAGCCGACTCAAAGCAGTACTTC. This codes for CASGGPGLADSKQYF. Based on the CDR3 plus reference TRBV5-1 and TRBJ2-7, the full variable domain is KAGVTQTPRYLIKTRGQQVTLSCSPISGHRSVSWYQQTPGQGLQFLFEYFSETQRNKGNFPGRFSGRQFSNSRSEMNVSTLELGDSALYLCASGGPGLADSKQYFGPGTRLTVT.

This clonotype occurred a few times. The V call is TRBV30, the J call TRBJ1-2; D not certain. Trimming shortened V by 8 bases and J by 2 bases, and 9 bases separated the two germline ends. The germline CDR1 and CDR2 sequences are GTSNPN and SVGIG (reference sequence). CDR3 length: 11 amino acids. The CDR3 sequence is CAGRLNYGYTF. DNA for the CDR3: TGTGCCGGCAGGCTCAACTATGGCTACACCTTC.

This clonotype was seen ten or more times. This chain connects TRBV7-2 to TRBJ2-3; 9 nucleotides align to TRBD2. Trimming at V came to 1 base and at J to 0 bases, leaving 2 bases not matched to a gene. Germline V CDR1 and CDR2: SGHTA, FQGNSA. CDR3 length: 16 residues. The CDR3 loop reads CASSLVAGGSTDTQYF. The DNA of the CDR3 is TGTGCCAGCAGCTTAGTGGCGGGAGGGAGCACAGATACGCAGTATTTT.

The CDR3 DNA reads as TGTGCCAGCAGGGCTAGCGGAGATGAGCAGTTCTTC. This codes for CASRASGDEQFF. The genes are TRBV21-1 and TRBJ2-1; the DNA was not compared with TRBD2, the D call given in the table. TRBV21-1 is given as a pseudogene. The CDR3 is 12 residues long.

This clonotype was counted a few times. This rearrangement joins TRBV6-5 to TRBJ2-7; D is unresolved. With 4 bases removed from V and 0 bases from J, the gap between germline ends came to 10 bases. CDR3 length: 14 amino acids. Per the germline V gene, CDR1 is MNHEY and CDR2 is SVGAGI. CDR3 nucleotides: TGTGCCAGCAGTTCAACGCGGACCTCCTACGAGCAGTACTTC. It yields the protein CASSSTRTSYEQYF.

The table lists this clonotype with a few counts. The gene calls are TRBV20-1 and TRBJ2-3, with D unresolved. The length of the CDR3 is 13 residues. Germline V CDR1 and CDR2: DFQATT, SNEGSKA (reference sequence). Trimming stripped 6 bases from V and 4 bases from J, with 14 bases between. Written as DNA, the CDR3 is TGCAGTGCGGTATCATCAACCCCAGATACGCAGTATTTT. Translation gives CSAVSSTPDTQYF.

The V gene is TRBV7-9, the J gene TRBJ2-7; D not certain. Trimming cost V 1 base and J 9 bases, with 13 bases left between them. The V gene's germline CDR1 is SEHNR and CDR2 FQNEAQ (reference sequence). This CDR3 contains 13 residues. CDR3 protein: CASSLGDGVPQYF. For the CDR3, the DNA is TGTGCCAGCAGCTTAGGCGATGGGGTCCCGCAGTACTTC.

The chain combines TRBV20-1 with TRBJ2-1; no definite D call. Trimming took 4 bases from V and 3 from J, leaving 10 bases between them. Germline V CDR1 and CDR2: DFQATT, SNEGSKA (reference sequence). The CDR3 covers 13 residues. The CDR3 loop reads CSANGELYNEQFF. For the CDR3, the DNA is TGCAGTGCTAATGGGGAACTCTACAATGAGCAGTTCTTC.

This clonotype was seen ten or more times. The gene calls are TRBV6-5 and TRBJ1-2, with unresolved D. Germline CDR1 and CDR2: MNHEY and SVGAGI. V dropped 0 bases and J dropped 5 bases, with 4 bases sitting between them. CDR3 length: 12 residues. The CDR3 region has the DNA TGTGCCAGCAGTTACTCGAGTTATGGCTACACCTTC. It codes for CASSYSSYGYTF.

V usage is TRBV4-3 and J usage is TRBJ2-7, with TRBD1 matching over 7 bases. The CDR3 is 15 residues long. J lost 2 bases, V lost 1 base, and 5 bases had no gene match. Germline V gene sequence: CDR1 LGHNA, CDR2 YSLEER. CDR3 coding DNA: TGCGCCAGCAGCCAAGTCAGGGGGTCGGCCTACGAGCAGTACTTC. As protein: CASSQVRGSAYEQYF.

The CDR3 bases are TGTGCCAGCAGCTTAGTGGGAGGGGGACCTACTAACTATGGCTACACCTTC. This sequence encodes CASSLVGGGPTNYGYTF. The chain combines TRBV7-9 with TRBJ1-2; possible D gene TRBD1, 6 bases. V gave up 1 base and J gave up 0 bases, with 15 bases separating them. The germline V gene encodes CDR1 SEHNR and CDR2 FQNEAQ (reference sequence). The CDR3 contains 17 residues.

CDR3 sequence reads: CASSLLLATYEQYF. The CDR3 DNA is TGTGCCAGCAGCTTGTTGCTAGCAACCTACGAGCAGTACTTC. J is TRBJ2-7 and V is TRBV5-6; D possibly corresponds to TRBD2 (5 bases). The CDR3 extends over 14 amino acids. Looked up from germline, CDR1 is SGHDT and CDR2 is YYEEEE. Trimming pared 1 base from V and 2 bases from J, leaving 10 bases between.

CDR3 region: CASSLSGVKTDTQYF. In DNA form, the CDR3 reads TGTGCCAGCAGCTTATCGGGGGTGAAGACAGATACGCAGTATTTT. The chain uses TRBV7-2 and TRBJ2-3; D is possibly TRBD2 (6 bases). Trimming removed 2 bases at V and 3 bases at J, with 12 bases between. The CDR3 is 15 residues long. Germline CDR1 is SGHTA and CDR2 is FQGNSA.

The V and J genes are TRBV5-6 and TRBJ2-7; TRBD1 is a possible D gene (6 bases). V was pared by 0 bases and J by 3 bases, with 19 bases between. The CDR3 is 17 amino acids. The germline gives CDR1 SGHDT, CDR2 YYEEEE. The CDR3 region has the DNA TGTGCCAGCAGCTTGGGAGTCGGGACACCTGGCAACTACGAGCAGTACTTC. The encoded protein is CASSLGVGTPGNYEQYF.

This clonotype was counted only a few times. DNA for the CDR3: TGCAGCGTTGAAGTTAGCGGCAGCTCCTACGAGCAGTACTTC. Translating gives CSVEVSGSSYEQYF. The V gene is TRBV29-1, the J gene TRBJ2-7; tentative D call: TRBD2 (6 bases). Germline-derived CDR1 and CDR2 are SQVTM and ANQGSEA. Between the trimmed V and J ends, which lost 1 base and 0 bases, there was a span of 10 bases. This CDR3 has 14 residues.

V is TRBV10-2 and J is TRBJ2-7; possible D gene TRBD2, 5 bases. Germline CDR1 reads WSHSY; CDR2 reads SAAADI. V was trimmed by 6 bases and J by 0 bases, leaving 15 bases between them. There are 15 residues in the CDR3. The CDR3 here is CASRVLRESSYEQYF. In DNA, the CDR3 is TGCGCCAGCAGGGTCTTGAGGGAGAGCTCCTACGAGCAGTACTTC.

This clonotype was seen only a few times. The V call is TRBV20-1, the J call TRBJ2-1; a weak D match, TRBD2 (7 bases). There are 16 residues in the CDR3. V lost 0 bases, J lost 8 bases, and 20 bases lay in between. Germline V gene lookup returns CDR1 DFQATT and CDR2 SNEGSKA (reference sequence). The CDR3 sequence is CSARDWEGGLVDEQFF. The CDR3 region has the DNA TGCAGTGCTAGAGACTGGGAGGGGGGGCTTGTCGATGAGCAGTTCTTC.

This clonotype was counted a few times. The V gene is TRBV4-2, the J gene TRBJ2-1; no firm D call. There are 16 residues in the CDR3. The germline gives CDR1 LGHNA, CDR2 YNFKEQ. Deletions cut 0 bases from V and 2 bases from J, with 11 bases between. CDR3 DNA: TGTGCCAGCAGCCAAGAAGAGGCTAGTCCCTACAATGAGCAGTTCTTC. Encoded protein: CASSQEEASPYNEQFF.

The sample holds many counts of this clonotype. The chain joins TRBV18 to TRBJ2-3; tentatively, D is TRBD1 (5 bases). V gave up 4 bases and J gave up 4 bases, with 12 bases separating them. Germline V gives CDR1 KGHSH, CDR2 LQKENI. The CDR3 has 14 amino acids. The CDR3 DNA is TGTGCCAGCTCACTACAGACAGCGTCAGATACGCAGTATTTT. Translated: CASSLQTASDTQYF.

For the CDR3, the DNA is TGTGCCAGCAGCGCAACGGGACTAGCGGGAGTAGAGACCGGGGAGCTGTTTTTT. It codes for CASSATGLAGVETGELFF. This rearrangement joins TRBV11-1 to TRBJ2-2, with TRBD2 matching over 14 bases. Germline V gives CDR1 SGHAT, CDR2 FQDESV (reference sequence). V shed 5 bases and J 5 bases; nucleotides not matched to a gene: 10. CDR3 length: 18 residues.

This clonotype was counted between two and nine times. This chain connects TRBV12-3 or TRBV12-4 to TRBJ1-1; 9 bases agree with TRBD1. J lost 2 bases, V lost 5 bases, and 6 bases had no gene match. This CDR3 comprises 15 residues. In nucleotides, the CDR3 is TGTGCCAGCAGTCCCGACAGGGGGGGTAACACTGAAGCTTTCTTT. Its protein product is CASSPDRGGNTEAFF.